This T cell receptor beta chain derives from a study of graft-versus-host responses after intestinal transplantation. The overall study: All of the recipients had induction that used anti-thymocyte globulin, then tacrolimus and steroids for around 3 years. Study-wide points: Recipient bone marrow held GvH clones, some seen earlier in ileum or blood. GvH clone levels peaked in circulation, and this peak was associated with early post-transplant HvG declines. Graft-versus-host to host-versus-graft clonal ratios in allografts were high in patients with graft-donor T cell macrochimerism.

TCRdb's table, derived via immunoSEQ multiplex PCR, lists solely in-frame clones and lacks some. Of 30,000 to 40,000 clones in the sample, roughly four fifths were seen once. This CDR3 is 16 amino acids long. CDR1 SGHTA and CDR2 FQGTGA come from the germline V gene. Trimming cost V 5 bases and J 0 bases; bases outside gene matches: 3. Points on this clone: No antigen is known for it.

The sample consisted of PBMCs, taken about 160 weeks after transplant. The source of this sequence is a human patient who received an intestinal transplant, so some T cells may come from the graft donor. The rearrangement joins TRBV7-3 to TRBJ2-7; TRBD2 matches 14 bases. The CDR3 is CASSGGTSGGSYEQYF. The CDR3 DNA is TGTGCCAGCAGCGGAGGGACTAGCGGGGGCTCCTACGAGCAGTACTTC.